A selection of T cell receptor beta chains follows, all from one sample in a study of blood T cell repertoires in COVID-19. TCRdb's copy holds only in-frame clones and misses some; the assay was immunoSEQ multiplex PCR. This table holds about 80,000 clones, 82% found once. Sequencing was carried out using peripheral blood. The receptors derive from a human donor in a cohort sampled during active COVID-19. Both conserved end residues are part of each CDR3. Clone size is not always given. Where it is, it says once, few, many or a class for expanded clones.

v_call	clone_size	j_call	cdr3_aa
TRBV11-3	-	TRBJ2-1	CASSSQRDNYNEQFF
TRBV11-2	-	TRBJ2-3	CASSLAGGRDTQYF
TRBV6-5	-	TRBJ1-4	CASSRDRGPEKLFF
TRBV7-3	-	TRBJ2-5	CASSPPGEETQYF
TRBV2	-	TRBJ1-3	CASSEEGASGNTIYF
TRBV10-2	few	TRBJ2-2	CASRGADGELFF
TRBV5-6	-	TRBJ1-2	CASGQSGPFGGTF
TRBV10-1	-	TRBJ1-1	CASSESMTGHTEAFF
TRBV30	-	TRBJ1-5	CAWSAKRPGTGAQPQHF
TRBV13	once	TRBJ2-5	CASSLWGQQETQYF
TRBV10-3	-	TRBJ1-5	CAIRQGAGGQPQHF
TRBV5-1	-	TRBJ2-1	CASSKGLAGGRSYNEQFF
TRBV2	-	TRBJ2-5	CASSETQGQETQYF
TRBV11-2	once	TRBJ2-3	CASSLALYTDTQYF
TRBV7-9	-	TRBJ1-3	CASSRGLGQGNGNTIYF
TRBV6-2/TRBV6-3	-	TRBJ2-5	CASSSLLAGGRRETQYF
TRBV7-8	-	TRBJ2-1	CASSLAEGRDTYNEQFF
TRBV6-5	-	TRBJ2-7	CASSYAGTGSYEQYF
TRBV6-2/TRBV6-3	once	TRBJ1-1	CASSYGGKNTEAFF
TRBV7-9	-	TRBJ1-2	CASSFSGGRRFHYGYTF
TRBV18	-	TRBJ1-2	CASSLQGGNYGYTF
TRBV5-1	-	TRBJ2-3	CASSPGGTADTQYF
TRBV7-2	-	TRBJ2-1	CASSYKGAGQPNEQFF
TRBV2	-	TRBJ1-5	CASRKSGGGNQPQHF
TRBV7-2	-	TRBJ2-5	CASSLASGYKYSQETQYF
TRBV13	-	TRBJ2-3	CASSPGTGIADTQYF
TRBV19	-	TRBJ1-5	CASRGQGDQPQHF
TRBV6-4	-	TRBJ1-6	CASRAGGSNSPLHF
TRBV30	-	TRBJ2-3	CAWSGLSGVSTDTQYF
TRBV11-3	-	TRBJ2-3	CASSLGGGLATDTQYF
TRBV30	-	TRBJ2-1	CAWTSGVYNEQFF
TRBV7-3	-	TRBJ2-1	CASSLDGGSPNEQFF
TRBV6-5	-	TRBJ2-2	CASSYFSGANTGELFF
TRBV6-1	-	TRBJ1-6	CASSEDTYNSPLHF
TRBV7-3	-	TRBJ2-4	CASSSSGEGIQYF
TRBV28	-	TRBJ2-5	CASSSGGVLGKYF
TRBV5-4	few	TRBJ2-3	CASRLQGTDTQYF
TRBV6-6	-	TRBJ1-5	CASSYAHRDQPQHF
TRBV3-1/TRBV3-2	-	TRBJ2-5	CASSQRNSGGAETQYF
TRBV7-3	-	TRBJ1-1	CASSLVSGNTEAFF